The 17 T cell receptor beta chains reported below all come from one sample, sequenced in a study of blood T cell repertoires in COVID-19. Sequencing used immunoSEQ multiplex PCR; TCRdb keeps in-frame clones, though not all of them. Of hundreds of thousands of clones listed, roughly four fifths are singletons. The sequencing input was peripheral blood. These receptors were taken from a woman between 35 and 50 years old with active or convalescent COVID-19.

The V gene is TRBV27, the J gene TRBJ1-5; possibly TRBD1 for D (5 bases). V lost 2 bases to trimming and J lost 3 bases, with 11 bases between them. CDR1 is MNHEY and CDR2 is SMNVEV in the germline V gene (reference sequence). The CDR3 is made up of 15 amino acids. Here the CDR3 reads CASSLGQGFNQPQHF. The CDR3 bases are TGTGCCAGCAGTTTAGGGCAGGGCTTCAATCAGCCCCAGCATTTT.

The rearrangement links TRBV6-5 to TRBJ1-2, with a weak D call TRBD1 (5 bases). In germline, CDR1 is MNHEY, CDR2 SVGAGI. The CDR3 runs to 14 residues. Trimming shortened V by 2 bases and J by 6 bases, and 13 bases separated the two germline ends. CDR3 DNA: TGTGCCAGCAGTTACACCGGGACTGTGGATGGCTACACCTTC. Translated: CASSYTGTVDGYTF.

This rearrangement joins TRBV24-1 to TRBJ2-3, with 8 bases lining up with TRBD2. The CDR3 loop spans 16 amino acids. Trimming cost V 0 bases and J 3 bases; bases outside gene matches: 4. Germline assignment: CDR1 KGHDR and CDR2 SFDVKD. DNA of the CDR3: TGTGCCACCAGTGATTTGAGCGGGGGAGGTACAGATACGCAGTATTTT. It is translated as CATSDLSGGGTDTQYF.

J is TRBJ1-5 and V is TRBV28; the D gene is possibly TRBD1 (5 bases). The ends were cut back, 10 bases at V and 4 bases at J, with 17 bases in the middle. This CDR3 is 14 amino acids long. CDR1 is MDHEN and CDR2 is SYDVKM in the germline V gene. CDR3: CATVRPGLNQPQHF. The CDR3 DNA is TGTGCCACCGTCCGGCCAGGGCTTAATCAGCCCCAGCATTTT.

This clone was seen only once. This chain joins TRBV7-2 and TRBJ2-3; 7 bases line up with TRBD2. There are 16 residues in the CDR3. Looked up from germline, CDR1 is SGHTA and CDR2 is FQGNSA. The trim removed 3 bases at V and 1 base at J, leaving 7 bases unmatched. This CDR3 is CASSFSSAGGTDTQYF. CDR3 bases: TGTGCCAGCAGCTTTAGTAGCGCGGGGGGCACAGATACGCAGTATTTT. Together with reference TRBV7-2 and TRBJ2-3, the CDR3 gives the full variable domain: GAGVSQSPSNKVTEKGKDVELRCDPISGHTALYWYRQSLGQGLEFLIYFQGNSAPDKSGLPSDRFSAERTGGSVSTLTIQRTQQEDSAVYLCASSFSSAGGTDTQYFGPGTRLTVL.

The V and J genes are TRBV19 and TRBJ1-2; a possible D gene is TRBD1 (5 bases). The CDR3 extends over 15 amino acids. The germline V gene encodes CDR1 LNHDA and CDR2 SQIVND (reference sequence). Deletions cut 5 bases from V and 6 bases from J, with 19 bases between. CDR3 sequence: CASSPSRGGKDGYTF. The CDR3 DNA is TGTGCCAGTAGTCCCTCCCGCGGGGGGAAGGATGGCTACACCTTC.

This clone showed up just once. The rearrangement links TRBV5-6 to TRBJ2-1; D is undetermined. In germline, CDR1 is SGHDT, CDR2 YYEEEE. The CDR3 sequence is 15 residues long. Trimming removed 1 base at V and 8 bases at J, with 16 bases between. The chain's CDR3 is CASSLRLLSPHEQFF. The DNA of the CDR3 is TGTGCCAGCAGCTTGAGGTTACTTAGCCCACATGAGCAGTTCTTC.

The chain is built from TRBV30 and TRBJ1-5; TRBD1 agrees at 9 bases. CDR1 GTSNPN and CDR2 SVGIG come from the germline V gene (reference sequence). The J segment lost 5 bases and the V segment lost 1 base, leaving 3 bases of the junction unmatched. CDR3 length: 14 amino acids. The CDR3 is CAWSGTGGYQPQHF. DNA for the CDR3: TGTGCCTGGAGTGGAACAGGGGGCTATCAGCCCCAGCATTTT. The full variable domain, rest sourced from reference TRBV30 and TRBJ1-5, is SQTIHQWPATLVQPVGSPLSLECTVEGTSNPNLYWYRQAAGRGLQLLFYSVGIGQISSEVPQNLSASRPQDRQFILSSKKLLLSDSGFYLCAWSGTGGYQPQHFGDGTRLSIL.

The gene calls are TRBV5-8 and TRBJ1-6; D gene ambiguous. The CDR3 has 18 amino acids. Germline V gene sequence: CDR1 SGHTS, CDR2 YDEGEE. The ends were cut back, 0 bases at V and 0 bases at J, with 13 bases in the middle. The CDR3 DNA is TGTGCCAGCAGCTTGGGCGGCGTTCAGAGCTCCTATAATTCACCCCTCCACTTT. It specifies CASSLGGVQSSYNSPLHF.

This clone was observed a few times. This chain uses TRBV11-1 with TRBJ2-7; a weak D match, TRBD1 (5 bases). The V end was cut by 5 bases, the J end by 5 bases, with 16 bases between. This CDR3 contains 14 residues. In germline, CDR1 is SGHAT, CDR2 FQDESV (reference sequence). CDR3 in DNA: TGTGCCAGCAGCCGTAAAAGCCAGGGTGACGAGCAGTACTTC. Its protein product is CASSRKSQGDEQYF. Using reference TRBV11-1 and TRBJ2-7 for the parts outside the CDR3, the full variable domain is EAEVAQSPRYKITEKSQAVAFWCDPISGHATLYWYRQILGQGPELLVQFQDESVVDDSQLPKDRFSAERLKGVDSTLKIQPAELGDSAMYLCASSRKSQGDEQYFGPGTRLTVT.

This rearrangement joins TRBV28 to TRBJ1-6; D perhaps matches TRBD1 (5 bases). The CDR3 is 15 amino acids. In germline, CDR1 is MDHEN, CDR2 SYDVKM. The germline V and J ends were trimmed by 5 bases and 7 bases, with 15 bases remaining between them. CDR3 sequence: CASSPFRDGNSPLHF. CDR3 nucleotide sequence: TGTGCCAGCAGTCCCTTCAGGGATGGGAATTCACCCCTCCACTTT.

This clone was recorded many times. The rearrangement links TRBV6-2 or TRBV6-3 to TRBJ2-1; 9 bases agree with TRBD1. In germline, CDR1 is MNHEY, CDR2 SVGEGT. There are 18 residues in the CDR3. J gave up 3 bases and V 0 bases, and 9 bases lay outside the gene matches. The CDR3 spells CASSYSPRTGVDYNEQFF. Written as DNA, the CDR3 is TGTGCCAGCAGTTACTCCCCCAGGACAGGGGTCGACTACAATGAGCAGTTCTTC.

This clone was seen once. The V call is TRBV24-1, the J call TRBJ2-3, with TRBD1 matching over 8 bases. V was pared by 2 bases and J by 1 base, with 4 bases of the junction left unmatched. The CDR3 contains 16 residues. Per germline, CDR1 KGHDR and CDR2 SFDVKD. The CDR3 protein is CATSDSRTGRTDTQYF. The CDR3 nucleotides read TGTGCCACCAGTGATTCCCGGACAGGGCGCACAGATACGCAGTATTTT.

This clone was seen only a few times. V and J are TRBV7-7 and TRBJ2-1; 9 bases are shared with TRBD2. The CDR3 is made up of 12 amino acids. Germline-derived CDR1 and CDR2 are SSHAT and FNYEAQ (reference sequence). The CDR3 region has the DNA TGTGCTAGCGGGGGCATGGGGAGTGAGCAGTTCTTC. It encodes CASGGMGSEQFF.

The rearrangement uses TRBV4-3 and TRBJ1-2, with TRBD1 matching 8 bases. This CDR3 has 14 residues. Trimming took 0 bases from V and 6 from J; bases not matched to a gene: 3. Looked up from germline, CDR1 is LGHNA and CDR2 is YSLEER. This CDR3 is CASSQDVGQDGYTF. The DNA of the CDR3 is TGCGCCAGCAGCCAAGATGTGGGACAGGATGGCTACACCTTC.

The rearrangement uses TRBV24-1 and TRBJ2-1, with a tentative D call TRBD1 (6 bases). The CDR3 is made up of 17 amino acids. Germline V gene sequence: CDR1 KGHDR, CDR2 SFDVKD. V lost 0 bases to trimming and J lost 0 bases, with 11 bases between them. DNA of the CDR3: TGTGCCACCAGTGATTTGTCGGGACACAGCTCCTACAATGAGCAGTTCTTC. This translates into CATSDLSGHSSYNEQFF.

J is TRBJ2-2 and V is TRBV12-3 or TRBV12-4; 8 bases match TRBD2. Trimming took 7 bases from V and 9 from J; bases not matched to a gene: 4. CDR3 size: 12 residues. The CDR3 here is CASTGGSRELFF. CDR3 DNA sequence: TGTGCCAGCACGGGGGGGAGCCGGGAGCTGTTTTTT.